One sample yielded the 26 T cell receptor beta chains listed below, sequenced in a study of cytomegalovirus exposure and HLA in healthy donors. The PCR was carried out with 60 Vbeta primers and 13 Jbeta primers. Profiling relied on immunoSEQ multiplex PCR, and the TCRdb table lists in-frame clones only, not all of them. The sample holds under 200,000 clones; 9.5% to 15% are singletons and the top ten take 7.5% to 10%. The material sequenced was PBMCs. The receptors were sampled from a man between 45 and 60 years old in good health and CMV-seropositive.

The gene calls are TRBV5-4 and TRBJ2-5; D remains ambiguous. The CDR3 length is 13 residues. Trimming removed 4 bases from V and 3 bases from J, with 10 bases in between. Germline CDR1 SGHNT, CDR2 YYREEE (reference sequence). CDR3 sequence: CASSQLAKETQYF. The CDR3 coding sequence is TGTGCCAGCAGCCAACTTGCTAAAGAGACCCAGTACTTC.

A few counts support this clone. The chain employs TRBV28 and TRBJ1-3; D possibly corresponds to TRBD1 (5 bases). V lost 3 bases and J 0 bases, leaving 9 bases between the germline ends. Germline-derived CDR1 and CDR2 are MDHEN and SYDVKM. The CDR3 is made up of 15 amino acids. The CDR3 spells CASSLQTASGNTIYF. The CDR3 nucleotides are TGTGCCAGCAGTTTGCAGACAGCCTCTGGAAACACCATATATTTT.

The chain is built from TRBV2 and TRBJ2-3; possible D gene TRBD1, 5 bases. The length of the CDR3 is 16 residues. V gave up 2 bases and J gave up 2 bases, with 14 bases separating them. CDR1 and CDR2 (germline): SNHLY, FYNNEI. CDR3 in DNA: TGTGCCAGCAGTGAAAGGCCGACAGTTATCACAGATACGCAGTATTTT. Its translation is CASSERPTVITDTQYF.

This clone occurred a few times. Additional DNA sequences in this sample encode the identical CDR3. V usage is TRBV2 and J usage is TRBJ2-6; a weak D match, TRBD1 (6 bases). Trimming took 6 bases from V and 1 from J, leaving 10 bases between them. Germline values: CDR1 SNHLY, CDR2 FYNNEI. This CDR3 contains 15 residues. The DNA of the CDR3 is TGTGCCAGCAGGCTACAGGGTTCTGGGGCCAACGTCCTGACTTTC. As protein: CASRLQGSGANVLTF.

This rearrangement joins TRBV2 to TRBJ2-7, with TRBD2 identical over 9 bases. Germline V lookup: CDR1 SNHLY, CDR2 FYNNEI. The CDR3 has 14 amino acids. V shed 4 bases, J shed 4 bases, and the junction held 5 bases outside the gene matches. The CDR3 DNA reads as TGTGCCAGCAGTGGACTAGCGGCTGGATACGAGCAGTACTTC. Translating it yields CASSGLAAGYEQYF.

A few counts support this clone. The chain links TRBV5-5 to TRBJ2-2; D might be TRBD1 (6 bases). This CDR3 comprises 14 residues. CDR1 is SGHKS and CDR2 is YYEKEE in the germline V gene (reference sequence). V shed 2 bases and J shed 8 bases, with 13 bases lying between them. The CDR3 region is CASSLPGQRGELFF. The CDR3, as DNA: TGTGCCAGCAGCTTACCGGGACAACGGGGGGAGCTGTTTTTT.

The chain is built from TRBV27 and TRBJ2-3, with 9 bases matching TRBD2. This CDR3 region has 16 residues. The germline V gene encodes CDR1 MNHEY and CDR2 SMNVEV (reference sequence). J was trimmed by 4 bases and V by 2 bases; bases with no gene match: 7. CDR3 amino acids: CASSLGFAGGADTQYF. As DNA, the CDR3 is TGTGCCAGCAGTTTAGGGTTTGCGGGGGGGGCAGATACGCAGTATTTT.

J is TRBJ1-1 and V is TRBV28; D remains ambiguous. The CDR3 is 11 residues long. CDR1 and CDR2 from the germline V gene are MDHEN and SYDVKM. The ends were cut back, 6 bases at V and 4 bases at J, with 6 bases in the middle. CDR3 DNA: TGTGCCAGCAGCCTACTCACTGAAGCTTTCTTT. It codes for CASSLLTEAFF.

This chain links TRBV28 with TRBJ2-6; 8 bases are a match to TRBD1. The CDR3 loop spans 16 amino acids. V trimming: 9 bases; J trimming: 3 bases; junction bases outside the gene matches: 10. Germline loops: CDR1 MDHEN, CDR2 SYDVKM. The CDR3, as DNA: TGTGCCAGTGGTACCAGGGGGCGAGGTGGGGCCAACGTCCTGACTTTC. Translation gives CASGTRGRGGANVLTF.

CDR3 DNA: TGTGCCACCCTTGGGGGGACTAACTATGGCTACACCTTC. This sequence encodes CATLGGTNYGYTF. This chain connects TRBV6-5 to TRBJ1-2; D is possibly TRBD1 (5 bases). The V gene's germline CDR1 is MNHEY and CDR2 SVGAGI. CDR3 length: 13 residues. V lost 10 bases to trimming and J lost 0 bases, with 12 bases between them.

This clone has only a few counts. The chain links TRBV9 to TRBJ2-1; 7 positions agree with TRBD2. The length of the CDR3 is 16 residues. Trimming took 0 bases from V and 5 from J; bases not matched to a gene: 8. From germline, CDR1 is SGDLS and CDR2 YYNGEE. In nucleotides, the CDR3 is TGTGCCAGCAGCGTAGATGCTAGCGGAAGTAACAATGAGCAGTTCTTC. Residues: CASSVDASGSNNEQFF. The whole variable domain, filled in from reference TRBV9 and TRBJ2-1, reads DSGVTQTPKHLITATGQRVTLRCSPRSGDLSVYWYQQSLDQGLQFLIQYYNGEERAKGNILERFSAQQFPDLHSELNLSSLELGDSALYFCASSVDASGSNNEQFFGPGTRLTVL.

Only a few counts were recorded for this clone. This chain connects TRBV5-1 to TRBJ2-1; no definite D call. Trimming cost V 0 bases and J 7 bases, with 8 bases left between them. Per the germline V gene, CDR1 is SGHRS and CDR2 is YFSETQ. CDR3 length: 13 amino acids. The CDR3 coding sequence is TGCGCCAGCAGCTTGGACATTCCGAATGAGCAGTTCTTC. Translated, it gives CASSLDIPNEQFF.

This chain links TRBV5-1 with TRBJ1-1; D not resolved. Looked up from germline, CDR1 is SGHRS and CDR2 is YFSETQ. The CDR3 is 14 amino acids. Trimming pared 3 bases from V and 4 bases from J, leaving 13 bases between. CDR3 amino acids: CASSYEGIGTEAFF. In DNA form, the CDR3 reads TGCGCCAGCAGCTACGAGGGAATAGGCACTGAAGCTTTCTTT.

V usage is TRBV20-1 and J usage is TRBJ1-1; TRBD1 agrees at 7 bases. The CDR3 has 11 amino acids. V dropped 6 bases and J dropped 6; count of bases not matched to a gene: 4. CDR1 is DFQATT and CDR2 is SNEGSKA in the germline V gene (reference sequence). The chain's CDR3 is CSADQGAEAFF. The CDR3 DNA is TGCAGTGCCGACCAGGGGGCTGAAGCTTTCTTT.

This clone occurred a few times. DNA of the CDR3: TGTGCCAGCAGCTCCCGACTAGCGGGGGCGAAAGAGACCCAGTACTTC. Residues: CASSSRLAGAKETQYF. The V gene is TRBV11-3, the J gene TRBJ2-5; 12 bases are a match to TRBD2. Germline V gene lookup returns CDR1 SGHNT and CDR2 YENEEA. Germline trimming cut 4 bases from V and 3 bases from J; bases unmatched to any gene: 6. The CDR3 covers 16 residues.

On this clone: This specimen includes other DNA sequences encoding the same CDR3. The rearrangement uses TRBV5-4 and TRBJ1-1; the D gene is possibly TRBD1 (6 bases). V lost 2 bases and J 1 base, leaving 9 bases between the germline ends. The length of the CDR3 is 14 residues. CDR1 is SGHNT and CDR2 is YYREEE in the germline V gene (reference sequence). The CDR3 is CASSLIQGNTEAFF. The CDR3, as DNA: TGTGCCAGCAGCTTAATACAGGGGAACACTGAAGCTTTCTTT.

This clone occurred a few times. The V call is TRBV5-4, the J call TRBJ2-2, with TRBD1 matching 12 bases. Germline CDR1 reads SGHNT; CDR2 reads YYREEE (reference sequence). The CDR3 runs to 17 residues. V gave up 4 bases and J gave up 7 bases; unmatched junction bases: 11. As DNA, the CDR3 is TGTGCCAGCAGCCGCGACGGGACAGGGGGCGTCCGCGGGGAGCTGTTTTTT. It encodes CASSRDGTGGVRGELFF.

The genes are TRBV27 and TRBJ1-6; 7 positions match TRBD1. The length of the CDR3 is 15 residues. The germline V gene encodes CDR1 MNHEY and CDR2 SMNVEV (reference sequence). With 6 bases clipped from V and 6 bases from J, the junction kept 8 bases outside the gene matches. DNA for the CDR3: TGTGCCAGCAGCCCACAGGGGTCCCTTAATTCACCCCTCCACTTT. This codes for CASSPQGSLNSPLHF.

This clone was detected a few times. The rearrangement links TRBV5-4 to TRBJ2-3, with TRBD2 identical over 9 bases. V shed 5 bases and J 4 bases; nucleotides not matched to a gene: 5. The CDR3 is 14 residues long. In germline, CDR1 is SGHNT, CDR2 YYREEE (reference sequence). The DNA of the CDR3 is TGTGCCAGCAGGCCGGGACTAGCCGCAGATACGCAGTATTTT. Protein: CASRPGLAADTQYF. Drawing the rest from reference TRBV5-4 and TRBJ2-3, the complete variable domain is ETGVTQSPTHLIKTRGQQVTLRCSSQSGHNTVSWYQQALGQGPQFIFQYYREEENGRGNFPPRFSGLQFPNYSSELNVNALELDDSALYLCASRPGLAADTQYFGPGTRLTVL.

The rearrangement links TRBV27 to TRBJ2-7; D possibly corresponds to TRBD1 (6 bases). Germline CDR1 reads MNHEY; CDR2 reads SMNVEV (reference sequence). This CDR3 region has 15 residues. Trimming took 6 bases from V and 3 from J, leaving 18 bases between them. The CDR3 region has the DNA TGTGCCAGCAGGATGTCACAGGGAAGGGTCTACGAGCAGTACGTC. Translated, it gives CASRMSQGRVYEQYV.

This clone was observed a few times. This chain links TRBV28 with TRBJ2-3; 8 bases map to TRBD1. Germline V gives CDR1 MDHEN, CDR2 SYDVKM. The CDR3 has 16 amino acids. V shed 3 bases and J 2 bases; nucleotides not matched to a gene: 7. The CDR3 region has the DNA TGTGCCAGCAGTTTTTTGACAGGGGCGAACACAGATACGCAGTATTTT. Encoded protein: CASSFLTGANTDTQYF.

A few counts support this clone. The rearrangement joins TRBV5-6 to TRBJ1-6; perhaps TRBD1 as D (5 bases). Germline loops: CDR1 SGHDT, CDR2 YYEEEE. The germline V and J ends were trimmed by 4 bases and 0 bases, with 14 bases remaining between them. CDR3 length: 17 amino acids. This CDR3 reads CASSPLQGHSYNSPLHF. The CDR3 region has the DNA TGTGCCAGCAGCCCACTCCAGGGCCACTCCTATAATTCACCCCTCCACTTT. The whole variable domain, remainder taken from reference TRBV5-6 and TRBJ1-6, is DAGVTQSPTHLIKTRGQQVTLRCSPKSGHDTVSWYQQALGQGPQFIFQYYEEEERQRGNFPDRFSGHQFPNYSSELNVNALLLGDSALYLCASSPLQGHSYNSPLHFGNGTRLTVT.

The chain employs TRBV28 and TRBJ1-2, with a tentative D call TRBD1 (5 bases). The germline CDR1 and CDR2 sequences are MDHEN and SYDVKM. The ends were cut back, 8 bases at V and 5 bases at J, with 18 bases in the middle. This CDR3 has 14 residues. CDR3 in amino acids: CASGAIEPLYGYTF. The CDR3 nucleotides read TGTGCCAGCGGGGCTATTGAGCCTTTATATGGCTACACCTTC.

CDR3 sequence: CASSHRQALSYEQYF. The CDR3, as DNA: TGTGCCAGCAGTCATAGACAGGCCCTTTCCTACGAGCAGTACTTC. This chain links TRBV6-1 with TRBJ2-7; D is possibly TRBD1 (6 bases). The CDR3 contains 15 residues. Germline V CDR1 and CDR2: MNHNS, SASEGT. V lost 5 bases and J lost 1, with 15 bases in between.

The CDR3 is CASSFTDRGRGLNTEAFF. For the CDR3, the DNA is TGTGCCAGTAGTTTTACGGACAGGGGTCGTGGGTTGAACACTGAAGCTTTCTTT. The chain couples TRBV19 to TRBJ1-1, with 9 bases lining up with TRBD1. Unmatched junction bases numbered 13, after V lost 5 bases and J lost 0 bases. The CDR3 length is 18 residues. CDR1 and CDR2 from the germline V gene are LNHDA and SQIVND (reference sequence).

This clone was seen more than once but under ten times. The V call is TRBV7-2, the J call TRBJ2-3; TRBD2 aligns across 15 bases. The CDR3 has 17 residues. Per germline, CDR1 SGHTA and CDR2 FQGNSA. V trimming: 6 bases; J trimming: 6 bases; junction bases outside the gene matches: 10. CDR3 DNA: TGTGCCAGCAGTCGAGGACTAGCGGGGGGGCGAGGGGATACGCAGTATTTT. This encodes CASSRGLAGGRGDTQYF.